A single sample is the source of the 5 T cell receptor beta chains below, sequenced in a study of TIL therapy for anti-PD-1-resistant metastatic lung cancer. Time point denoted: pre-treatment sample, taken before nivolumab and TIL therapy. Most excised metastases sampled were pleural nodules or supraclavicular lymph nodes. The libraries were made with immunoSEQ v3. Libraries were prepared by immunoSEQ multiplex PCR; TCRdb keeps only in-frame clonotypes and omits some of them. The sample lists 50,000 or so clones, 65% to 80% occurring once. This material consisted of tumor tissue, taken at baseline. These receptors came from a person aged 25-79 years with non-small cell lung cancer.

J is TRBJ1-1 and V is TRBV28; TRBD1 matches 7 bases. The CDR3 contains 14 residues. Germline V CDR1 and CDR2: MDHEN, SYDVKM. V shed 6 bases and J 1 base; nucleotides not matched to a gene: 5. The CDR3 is CASSRQGWNTEAFF. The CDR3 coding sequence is TGTGCCAGCAGCCGACAGGGCTGGAACACTGAAGCTTTCTTT.

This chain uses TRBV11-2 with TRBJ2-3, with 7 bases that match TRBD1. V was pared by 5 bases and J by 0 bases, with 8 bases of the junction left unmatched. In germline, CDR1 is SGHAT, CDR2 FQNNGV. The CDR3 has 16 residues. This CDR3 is CASSLWTGSSTDTQYF. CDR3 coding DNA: TGTGCCAGCAGCCTCTGGACAGGATCTAGCACAGATACGCAGTATTTT.

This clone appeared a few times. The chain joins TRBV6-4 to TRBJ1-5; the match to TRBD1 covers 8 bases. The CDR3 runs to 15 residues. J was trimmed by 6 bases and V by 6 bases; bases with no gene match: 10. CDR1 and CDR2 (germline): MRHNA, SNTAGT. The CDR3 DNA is TGTGCCAGCAGGGCCGGGACAGGCGCCGGTCAGCCCCAGCATTTT. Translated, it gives CASRAGTGAGQPQHF.

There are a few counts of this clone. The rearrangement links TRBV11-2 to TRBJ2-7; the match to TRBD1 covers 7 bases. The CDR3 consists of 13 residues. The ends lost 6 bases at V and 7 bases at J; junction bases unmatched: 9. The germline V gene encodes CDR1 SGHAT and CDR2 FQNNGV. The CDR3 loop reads CASRPQGVWEQYF. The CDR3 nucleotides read TGTGCCAGCAGGCCGCAGGGGGTCTGGGAGCAGTACTTC.

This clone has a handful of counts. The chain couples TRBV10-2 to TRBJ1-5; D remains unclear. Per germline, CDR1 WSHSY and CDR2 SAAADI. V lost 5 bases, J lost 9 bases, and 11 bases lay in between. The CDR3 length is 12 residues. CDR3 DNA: TGCGCCAGCAGTCCCCCAGCTCGGCCCCAGCATTTT. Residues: CASSPPARPQHF.